This T cell receptor (beta chain) comes out of a study of T cells in Graves' hyperthyroidism and ophthalmopathy. The study, taken as a whole, reports: Ophthalmopathy was separated from stable hyperthyroidism by a 13 V-J model.

For this clonotype: Its antigen is currently unknown.

RNA transcripts yielded amplified TCR beta CDR3 regions. HTBI primers were employed in a first-round RT-PCR of the TCR CDR3. TCRdb ran MiXCR on the multiplex PCR reads and lists one entry per CDR3 protein. The table records about 570,000 distinct CDR3 sequences, just over 45% of them present only once. Germline CDR1 is LNHDA and CDR2 is SQIVND (reference sequence). V dropped 3 bases and J dropped 2; count of bases not matched to a gene: 6. The CDR3 contains 15 residues. The TCR comes from an adult woman with Graves' disease, either hyperthyroidism or ophthalmopathy (not recorded which). The J gene is TRBJ1-1, the V gene TRBV19; TRBD1 agrees at 7 bases. The sample comprised peripheral blood or thyroid tissue (not recorded which). The CDR3, as DNA: TGTGCCAGTAGTATGAGGGGGCGCTTTAACACTGAAGCTTTCTTT. It yields the protein CASSMRGRFNTEAFF. Using reference TRBV19 and TRBJ1-1 for the parts outside the CDR3, the full variable domain is DGGITQSPKYLFRKEGQNVTLSCEQNLNHDAMYWYRQDPGQGLRLIYYSQIVNDFQKGDIAEGYSVSREKKESFPLTVTSAQKNPTAFYLCASSMRGRFNTEAFFGQGTRLTVV.